Below are 29 T cell receptor beta chains sequenced from a single sample in a study of blood T cell repertoires in COVID-19. Assay: immunoSEQ multiplex PCR; the TCRdb copy retains only in-frame clones and omits some. This table has roughly 260,000 clones, more than 70% appearing once. The sequencing input was peripheral blood. Receptor source: a woman aged 18-35 years with acute or convalescent COVID-19.

The rearrangement links TRBV10-3 to TRBJ2-7, with 9 bases fitting TRBD1. Germline CDR1 and CDR2: ENHRY and SYGVKD. This CDR3 comprises 13 residues. V shed 4 bases and J 3 bases; nucleotides not matched to a gene: 1. The CDR3 bases are TGTGCCATCAGTGGGGGACAGGGCTACGAGCAGTACTTC. Amino acids: CAISGGQGYEQYF.

This chain uses TRBV12-2 with TRBJ1-5; the table assigns TRBD1, which was not confirmed against the DNA. TRBV12-2 counts as a pseudogene. This CDR3 comprises 16 residues. The CDR3 coding sequence is TGTGCAAGTCGCTTACAAACAGGGAAAACGAATCAGCCCCAGCATTTT. Its protein is CASRLQTGKTNQPQHF.

The CDR3 nucleotides are TGTGCCAGCAGTATTAGCGGGGGCTACGAGCAGTACTTC. Its translation is CASSISGGYEQYF. V gene TRBV6-2 or TRBV6-3 combines with J gene TRBJ2-7; 9 bases map to TRBD2. Germline assignment: CDR1 MNHEY and CDR2 SVGEGT. This CDR3 comprises 13 residues. J was trimmed by 3 bases and V by 5 bases; bases with no gene match: 2.

The rearrangement uses TRBV3-1 (or the pseudogene TRBV3-2) and TRBJ2-5; D unresolved. Looked up from germline, CDR1 is LGHDT and CDR2 is YNNKEL (reference sequence). The CDR3 is 13 amino acids. With 4 bases removed from V and 2 bases from J, the gap between germline ends came to 8 bases. The chain's CDR3 is CASSRALQETQYF. The CDR3 coding sequence is TGTGCCAGCAGCCGGGCGCTACAAGAGACCCAGTACTTC.

V usage is TRBV5-6 and J usage is TRBJ1-5; 10 bases match TRBD1. This CDR3 has 14 amino acids. Germline values: CDR1 SGHDT, CDR2 YYEEEE. V shed 6 bases and J 4 bases; nucleotides not matched to a gene: 4. CDR3 loop: CASKRTGGNQPQHF. The CDR3 bases are TGTGCCAGCAAGCGGACAGGGGGTAATCAGCCCCAGCATTTT. The whole variable domain, remainder taken from reference TRBV5-6 and TRBJ1-5, is DAGVTQSPTHLIKTRGQQVTLRCSPKSGHDTVSWYQQALGQGPQFIFQYYEEEERQRGNFPDRFSGHQFPNYSSELNVNALLLGDSALYLCASKRTGGNQPQHFGDGTRLSIL.

As regards this clone: Other DNA variants within this sample encode the same CDR3. The V call is TRBV7-9, the J call TRBJ1-1; D is possibly TRBD1 (6 bases). Germline V gives CDR1 SEHNR, CDR2 FQNEAQ (reference sequence). This CDR3 is 13 amino acids long. V was shortened by 1 base and J by 4 bases, with 7 bases between the two germline ends. The CDR3 DNA sequence: TGTGCCAGCAGCTTAGGAGGGGGCACTGAAGCTTTCTTT. Encoded protein: CASSLGGGTEAFF.

The chain couples TRBV27 to TRBJ2-2; 7 bases align to TRBD2. With V trimmed by 4 bases and J by 1 base, 6 bases remained unmatched. Germline-derived CDR1 and CDR2 are MNHEY and SMNVEV (reference sequence). CDR3 length: 16 residues. CDR3 in amino acids: CASSSLSGKNTGELFF. The CDR3 region has the DNA TGTGCCAGCAGTTCACTAAGCGGGAAGAACACCGGGGAGCTGTTTTTT.

The rearrangement links TRBV13 to TRBJ2-2; TRBD2 agrees at 8 bases. This CDR3 is 15 amino acids long. Germline V CDR1 and CDR2: PRHDT, FYEKMQ (reference sequence). The ends lost 0 bases at V and 7 bases at J; junction bases unmatched: 4. The CDR3 coding sequence is TGTGCCAGCAGCTTAGGGCGGGGGGCGAACGGGGAGCTGTTTTTT. Encoded protein: CASSLGRGANGELFF.

DNA for the CDR3: TGTGCCAGCAGCCAAGATAAGCGGGGAAAGGAGCAGTTCTTC. It specifies CASSQDKRGKEQFF. This chain connects TRBV14 to TRBJ2-1; the match to TRBD2 covers 7 bases. With V trimmed by 0 bases and J by 10 bases, 6 bases remained unmatched. Per the germline V gene, CDR1 is SGHDN and CDR2 is FVKESK. The CDR3 is 14 amino acids.

This clone occurred once. This chain joins TRBV5-1 and TRBJ2-3, with D perhaps TRBD2 (6 bases). Germline CDR1 and CDR2: SGHRS and YFSETQ. Trimming shortened V by 2 bases and J by 5 bases, and 15 bases separated the two germline ends. CDR3 size: 15 residues. CDR3 sequence: CASSFSGRIGDTQYF. The CDR3 nucleotides are TGCGCCAGCAGCTTCTCAGGGAGGATCGGAGATACGCAGTATTTT.

This clone has only one observation. The chain is built from TRBV7-9 and TRBJ1-6; 7 bases are a match to TRBD1. The CDR3 sequence is 16 residues long. V dropped 5 bases and J dropped 7; count of bases not matched to a gene: 11. In germline, CDR1 is SEHNR, CDR2 FQNEAQ (reference sequence). Written as DNA, the CDR3 is TGTGCCAGCAGCACTAAGACAGGGCGAGCGAATTCACCCCTCCACTTT. Amino acids: CASSTKTGRANSPLHF.

The chain joins TRBV5-1 to TRBJ2-5, with D possibly being TRBD1 (5 bases). CDR3 size: 15 residues. Germline values: CDR1 SGHRS, CDR2 YFSETQ. V was cut by 2 bases and J by 4 bases, with 15 bases left in between. Here the CDR3 DNA reads TGCGCCAGCAGCTTTGAGGCTCAGGGCGTAGAGACCCAGTACTTC. Translating gives CASSFEAQGVETQYF. Looking up the rest from reference TRBV5-1 and TRBJ2-5 gives the full variable domain: KAGVTQTPRYLIKTRGQQVTLSCSPISGHRSVSWYQQTPGQGLQFLFEYFSETQRNKGNFPGRFSGRQFSNSRSEMNVSTLELGDSALYLCASSFEAQGVETQYFGPGTRLLVL.

The J gene is TRBJ2-5, the V gene TRBV24-1; D may be TRBD2 (6 bases). Germline V gene data show CDR1 as KGHDR and CDR2 as SFDVKD. Trimming pared 4 bases from V and 5 bases from J, leaving 19 bases between. The CDR3 has 16 residues. CDR3 sequence: CATSDSGTAREETQYF. The DNA of the CDR3 is TGTGCCACCAGTGACTCCGGGACGGCCCGGGAGGAGACCCAGTACTTC.

This chain connects TRBV5-1 to TRBJ2-1, with TRBD2 matching 7 bases. V lost 1 base, J lost 3 bases, and 1 base stayed unmatched. Germline CDR1 SGHRS, CDR2 YFSETQ. This CDR3 contains 14 residues. DNA of the CDR3: TGCGCCAGCAGCTTGATAGCGGGCTACAATGAGCAGTTCTTC. This codes for CASSLIAGYNEQFF.

V usage is TRBV5-1 and J usage is TRBJ2-6, with 8 bases matching TRBD1. Germline CDR1 and CDR2: SGHRS and YFSETQ. The CDR3 contains 17 residues. Trimming took 3 bases from V and 3 from J; bases not matched to a gene: 8. CDR3 nucleotides: TGCGCCAGCAGCTCTAGGCAGGGGGCGTTTGGGGCCAACGTCCTGACTTTC. It translates to CASSSRQGAFGANVLTF.

This chain connects TRBV27 to TRBJ1-2; 8 positions match TRBD1. Germline V lookup: CDR1 MNHEY, CDR2 SMNVEV (reference sequence). V shed 5 bases, J shed 6 bases, and the junction held 8 bases outside the gene matches. The CDR3 spans 14 residues. Here the CDR3 reads CASSPRQGRDGYTF. The DNA for the CDR3 is TGTGCCAGCAGTCCCCGACAGGGGCGGGATGGCTACACCTTC.

The sample holds one count of this clone. The gene calls are TRBV6-2 or TRBV6-3 and TRBJ2-7; possible D gene TRBD2, 5 bases. This CDR3 region has 15 residues. V was pared by 0 bases and J by 2 bases, with 11 bases between. Germline assignment: CDR1 MNHEY and CDR2 SVGEGT. CDR3 protein: CASSYSLEAPYEQYF. Written as DNA, the CDR3 is TGTGCCAGCAGTTACTCGCTGGAGGCACCCTACGAGCAGTACTTC.

This clone was counted a single time. Distinct nucleotide sequences in the sample also encode this CDR3. The rearrangement uses TRBV6-5 and TRBJ2-7; TRBD2 matches 11 bases. The CDR3 runs 15 residues. With 6 bases clipped from V and 1 base from J, the junction kept 5 bases outside the gene matches. Germline CDR1 MNHEY, CDR2 SVGAGI. The chain's CDR3 is CASRPGTSGSYEQYF. CDR3 in DNA: TGTGCCAGCAGGCCCGGGACTAGCGGATCCTACGAGCAGTACTTC.

V and J are TRBV20-1 and TRBJ2-1; the D is unclear. The length of the CDR3 is 10 residues. Germline V gives CDR1 DFQATT, CDR2 SNEGSKA (reference sequence). Trimming stripped 3 bases from V and 12 bases from J, with 9 bases between. The CDR3, as DNA: TGCAGTGCTAGTGCCCCAGGGCAGTTCTTC. This sequence encodes CSASAPGQFF.

The V gene is TRBV12-5, the J gene TRBJ1-1; TRBD1 aligns across 7 bases. J gave up 3 bases and V 3 bases, and 10 bases lay outside the gene matches. This CDR3 has 16 amino acids. In germline, CDR1 is LGHNT, CDR2 FRNRAP. The CDR3 region is CASGFQTGMRHTEAFF. As DNA, the CDR3 is TGTGCTAGTGGTTTTCAGACAGGGATGAGGCACACTGAAGCTTTCTTT.

This CDR3 reads CAIGRLLAGDGEQFF. In DNA, the CDR3 is TGTGCCATCGGCCGCTTATTAGCGGGAGACGGTGAGCAGTTCTTC. The chain links TRBV10-3 to TRBJ2-1; 9 bases line up with TRBD2. The V and J ends lost 8 bases and 9 bases, in that order; junction bases with no gene match: 14. Germline V gives CDR1 ENHRY, CDR2 SYGVKD. This CDR3 contains 15 residues.

The chain links TRBV30 to TRBJ1-1; tentative D call: TRBD1 (6 bases). V lost 5 bases and J lost 4, with 14 bases in between. Germline CDR1 GTSNPN, CDR2 SVGIG (reference sequence). The CDR3 is made up of 13 amino acids. CDR3 in amino acids: CAWCTGLGTEAFF. The CDR3 nucleotides read TGTGCCTGGTGCACAGGGCTGGGCACTGAAGCTTTCTTT.

This rearrangement joins TRBV30 to TRBJ1-2; D is uncertain. Trimming shortened V by 2 bases and J by 4 bases, and 5 bases separated the two germline ends. The germline V gene encodes CDR1 GTSNPN and CDR2 SVGIG (reference sequence). This CDR3 comprises 11 residues. CDR3: CAWSYTYGYTF. Here the CDR3 DNA reads TGTGCCTGGAGTTACACCTATGGCTACACCTTC. The variable domain in full, with the rest retrieved from reference TRBV30 and TRBJ1-2, is SQTIHQWPATLVQPVGSPLSLECTVEGTSNPNLYWYRQAAGRGLQLLFYSVGIGQISSEVPQNLSASRPQDRQFILSSKKLLLSDSGFYLCAWSYTYGYTFGSGTRLTVV.

The chain links TRBV6-5 to TRBJ2-5; a weak D match, TRBD2 (6 bases). CDR3 length equals 14 residues. Germline CDR1 reads MNHEY; CDR2 reads SVGAGI. Between the trimmed V and J ends, which lost 4 bases and 6 bases, there was a span of 15 bases. The CDR3 region has the DNA TGTGCCAGCAGTTCTGACGGGGGAAGGAAGACCCAGTACTTC. Translation: CASSSDGGRKTQYF.

This clone was seen only once. The rearrangement links TRBV6-5 to TRBJ2-7, with D perhaps matching TRBD1 (5 bases). Per germline, CDR1 MNHEY and CDR2 SVGAGI. The V end lost 7 bases, the J end lost 2 bases, and 9 bases lay between the germline ends. This CDR3 region has 12 residues. This chain's CDR3 is CASTEQAYEQYF. In nucleotides, the CDR3 is TGTGCCAGCACCGAACAGGCCTACGAGCAGTACTTC.

This clone was seen only once. This sequence joins TRBV28 and TRBJ2-7; 11 nucleotides agree with TRBD2. The CDR3 has 15 residues. Germline trimming cut 5 bases from V and 0 bases from J; bases unmatched to any gene: 3. Germline values: CDR1 MDHEN, CDR2 SYDVKM. CDR3 amino acids: CASSGGLAGSYEQYF. The CDR3 bases are TGTGCCAGCAGTGGTGGACTAGCGGGCTCCTACGAGCAGTACTTC.

The V and J genes are TRBV7-8 and TRBJ1-2; 8 nucleotides match TRBD1. The J segment lost 8 bases and the V segment lost 1 base, leaving 18 bases of the junction unmatched. This CDR3 has 18 amino acids. The germline CDR1 and CDR2 sequences are SGHVS and FQNEAQ. Here the CDR3 reads CASSLGCGQGNLEYGYTF. The CDR3 region has the DNA TGTGCCAGCAGCTTAGGTTGCGGACAGGGCAATCTTGAGTACGGCTACACCTTC.

The CDR3 spells CASTRRATSNTGELFF. The CDR3 DNA reads as TGTGCCAGCACCCGAAGAGCGACTTCGAACACCGGGGAGCTGTTTTTT. The chain is built from TRBV9 and TRBJ2-2; the D is unclear. V was trimmed by 6 bases and J by 0 bases, leaving 15 bases between them. The CDR3 contains 16 residues. Germline CDR1 is SGDLS and CDR2 is YYNGEE.

The V gene is TRBV19, the J gene TRBJ1-5, with D uncertain. Germline CDR1 is LNHDA and CDR2 is SQIVND (reference sequence). V lost 8 bases to trimming and J lost 0 bases, with 14 bases between them. There are 15 residues in the CDR3. The CDR3 DNA is TGTGCCAGTTGTGGCAAAGCGTTTAGCAATCAGCCCCAGCATTTT. This sequence encodes CASCGKAFSNQPQHF.